Listed here are 25 T cell receptor beta chains from one sample, sequenced in a study of technical replicates of blood from a handful of donors. Profiling relied on immunoSEQ multiplex PCR, and the TCRdb table lists in-frame clones only, not all of them. The table shows 55,000 to 75,000 clones, with about 90% occurring only once. The sample comprised PBMCs. Source of these receptors: a human donor in good health. Some clones in this sample may be carry-over from other donors' samples.

The chain combines TRBV9 with TRBJ1-2, with 8 bases identical to TRBD1. The germline gives CDR1 SGDLS, CDR2 YYNGEE. The CDR3 is 15 residues long. The V and J ends lost 1 base and 5 bases, in that order; junction bases with no gene match: 7. The CDR3 bases are TGTGCCAGCAGCGTATCAGGGGGCCTAGGGTATGGCTACACCTTC. Residues: CASSVSGGLGYGYTF.

This chain uses TRBV29-1 with TRBJ2-7; 10 nucleotides align to TRBD1. J was trimmed by 2 bases and V by 6 bases; bases with no gene match: 10. The CDR3 loop spans 15 amino acids. Germline CDR1 SQVTM, CDR2 ANQGSEA. Here the CDR3 DNA reads TGCAGCGTCCAAAAAGGGACAGGGGCGACCTACGAGCAGTACTTC. Amino acids: CSVQKGTGATYEQYF.

This clone was seen a single time. Given a far larger clone just one base away, this is likely a sequencing read error. Other DNA sequences in this sample translate to the same CDR3. This sequence joins TRBV5-4 and TRBJ1-1; D call uncertain. The CDR3 is made up of 14 amino acids. V dropped 4 bases and J dropped 3 bases, with 13 bases sitting between them. Germline V gene lookup returns CDR1 SGHNT and CDR2 YYREEE (reference sequence). Here the CDR3 DNA reads TGTGCCAGCAGCCGAAACAGACCCTACACTGAAGCTTTCTTT. Residues: CASSRNRPYTEAFF.

The chain combines TRBV7-2 with TRBJ2-7, with a weak D call TRBD2 (6 bases). CDR1 and CDR2 from the germline V gene are SGHTA and FQGNSA. V was trimmed by 2 bases and J by 7 bases, leaving 15 bases between them. This CDR3 has 14 residues. CDR3 nucleotide sequence: TGTGCCAGCAGCTTAAACGGGGGTCTCGAGGAGCAGTACTTC. Translating it yields CASSLNGGLEEQYF.

The V gene is TRBV4-1, the J gene TRBJ2-1, with 7 nucleotides matching TRBD2. V was clipped by 0 bases and J by 0 bases; unmatched bases: 5. Per germline, CDR1 MGHRA and CDR2 YSYEKL. There are 17 residues in the CDR3. The CDR3 here is CASSQEGTGGSYNEQFF. The CDR3 DNA sequence: TGCGCCAGCAGCCAAGAGGGAACGGGGGGCTCCTACAATGAGCAGTTCTTC.

V gene TRBV7-9 combines with J gene TRBJ1-4; D not resolved. The V end lost 4 bases, the J end lost 8 bases, and 14 bases lay between the germline ends. The CDR3 loop spans 14 amino acids. Germline V gives CDR1 SEHNR, CDR2 FQNEAQ (reference sequence). The CDR3 DNA is TGTGCCAGCAGCTCAACAGAGAACCACGAAAAACTGTTTTTT. Its protein product is CASSSTENHEKLFF.

The chain has TRBV5-1 and TRBJ1-2; D not resolved. The CDR3 is made up of 16 amino acids. Per the germline V gene, CDR1 is SGHRS and CDR2 is YFSETQ. Trimming took 4 bases from V and 3 from J, leaving 19 bases between them. The CDR3: CASSNTGSQMDYGYTF. Here the CDR3 DNA reads TGCGCCAGCAGCAATACCGGGTCCCAGATGGACTATGGCTACACCTTC.

The J gene is TRBJ2-3, the V gene TRBV5-4; tentative D call: TRBD2 (6 bases). The CDR3 has 13 residues. Trimming pared 7 bases from V and 3 bases from J, leaving 12 bases between. In germline, CDR1 is SGHNT, CDR2 YYREEE (reference sequence). The DNA for the CDR3 is TGTGCCAGCCGGGCCGGGGGAACAGATACGCAGTATTTT. As protein: CASRAGGTDTQYF.

This clone ranks as medium-sized (0.01 to 0.1%). V usage is TRBV7-3 and J usage is TRBJ1-2; TRBD1 aligns across 7 bases. The V gene's germline CDR1 is SGHTA and CDR2 FQGTGA. V gave up 4 bases and J gave up 5 bases; unmatched junction bases: 7. CDR3 length: 14 residues. The CDR3 sequence is CASSSTGSPYGYTF. The CDR3 nucleotides read TGTGCCAGCAGCTCGACAGGGTCCCCGTATGGCTACACCTTC. The full variable domain, completed using reference TRBV7-3 and TRBJ1-2, is GAGVSQTPSNKVTEKGKYVELRCDPISGHTALYWYRQSLGQGPEFLIYFQGTGAADDSGLPNDRFFAVRPEGSVSTLKIQRTERGDSAVYLCASSSTGSPYGYTFGSGTRLTVV.

The rearrangement uses TRBV5-4 and TRBJ2-7, with D maybe TRBD1 (6 bases). V lost 3 bases, J lost 6 bases, and 16 bases lay in between. Germline values: CDR1 SGHNT, CDR2 YYREEE (reference sequence). There are 14 residues in the CDR3. CDR3 amino acids: CASSYGWGRGEQYF. DNA for the CDR3: TGTGCCAGCAGCTACGGCTGGGGGCGCGGCGAGCAGTACTTC.

V is TRBV10-3 and J is TRBJ1-1, with TRBD1 matching 11 bases. V lost 6 bases, J lost 0 bases, and 9 bases stayed unmatched. CDR1 ENHRY and CDR2 SYGVKD come from the germline V gene. The length of the CDR3 is 17 residues. The CDR3 reads CAIRPDRGRKMNTEAFF. CDR3 in DNA: TGTGCCATCAGACCGGACAGGGGGCGCAAGATGAACACTGAAGCTTTCTTT.

The genes are TRBV19 and TRBJ2-7; weak D call: TRBD1 (5 bases). The CDR3 consists of 15 residues. Trimming shortened V by 6 bases and J by 5 bases, and 20 bases separated the two germline ends. Germline V lookup: CDR1 LNHDA, CDR2 SQIVND (reference sequence). The CDR3 DNA is TGTGCCAGTAGCCTACTGACATCAGGGTTAAACGAGCAGTACTTC. As protein: CASSLLTSGLNEQYF.

This clone has a single count. The chain carries TRBV10-3 and TRBJ2-1; TRBD2 agrees at 11 bases. V was pared by 10 bases and J by 7 bases, with 9 bases of the junction left unmatched. The CDR3 spans 14 residues. Germline CDR1 ENHRY, CDR2 SYGVKD. The CDR3 protein is CATRIAGGPNEQFF. For the CDR3, the DNA is TGTGCCACCCGGATAGCGGGGGGGCCGAATGAGCAGTTCTTC.

V is TRBV5-6 and J is TRBJ2-7; no definite D call. Germline V gene sequence: CDR1 SGHDT, CDR2 YYEEEE. The CDR3 contains 15 residues. Trimming cost V 2 bases and J 3 bases, with 15 bases left between them. The DNA of the CDR3 is TGTGCCAGCAGCTTCTTCGTCTTTTCCGGCTACGAGCAGTACTTC. It translates to CASSFFVFSGYEQYF.

This chain links TRBV7-2 with TRBJ1-6, with 8 bases that match TRBD1. CDR3 length: 19 residues. CDR1 and CDR2 from the germline V gene are SGHTA and FQGNSA. V dropped 4 bases and J dropped 8; count of bases not matched to a gene: 19. The CDR3 loop is CASSSPPDRALLGDSPLHF. CDR3 DNA: TGTGCCAGCAGCTCCCCCCCGGACAGGGCCTTACTAGGAGATTCACCCCTCCACTTT.

This clone was seen many times. This chain links TRBV2 with TRBJ1-6; D unclear. Looked up from germline, CDR1 is SNHLY and CDR2 is FYNNEI. V lost 6 bases, J lost 7 bases, and 10 bases lay in between. The CDR3 has 13 amino acids. The CDR3: CASRRAQNSPLHF. Written as DNA, the CDR3 is TGTGCCAGCAGGCGGGCGCAGAATTCACCCCTCCACTTT.

Concerning this clone itself: One end of the junction does not line up with germline, which may come from a read error. The chain uses TRBV4-2 and TRBJ2-7, with 7 bases fitting TRBD2. CDR1 LGHNA and CDR2 YNFKEQ come from the germline V gene. CDR3 length: 13 residues. This CDR3 reads CASSQDFGLAGLF. DNA for the CDR3: TGTGCCAGCAGCCAAGATTTTGGGTTAGCGGGCCTCTTC.

CDR3 amino acids: CASSQDGTSGTGETQYF. CDR3 bases: TGTGCCAGCAGCCAAGATGGGACTAGCGGGACTGGGGAGACCCAGTACTTC. The chain uses TRBV4-2 and TRBJ2-5; TRBD2 matches at 13 bases. CDR3 length equals 17 residues. V shed 0 bases and J 5 bases; nucleotides not matched to a gene: 6. Germline CDR1 is LGHNA and CDR2 is YNFKEQ.

The chain couples TRBV6-5 to TRBJ2-5; tentatively, D is TRBD2 (5 bases). Trimming stripped 5 bases from V and 10 bases from J, with 14 bases between. This CDR3 spans 12 amino acids. CDR1 is MNHEY, CDR2 SVGAGI, per germline. This chain's CDR3 is CASSTAGWNQYF. CDR3 coding DNA: TGTGCCAGCAGTACGGCGGGTTGGAACCAGTACTTC.

This chain links TRBV10-3 with TRBJ2-5, with D possibly matching TRBD1 (6 bases). The V gene lost 6 bases and the J gene lost 2 bases, with 25 bases spanning the gap. In germline, CDR1 is ENHRY, CDR2 SYGVKD. The CDR3 sequence is 18 residues long. The chain's CDR3 is CAISQPQGLGGVQETQYF. The CDR3 DNA reads TGTGCCATCAGCCAACCGCAGGGGTTAGGGGGAGTGCAAGAGACCCAGTACTTC.

The V and J genes are TRBV5-1 and TRBJ2-7, with TRBD2 matching over 10 bases. The CDR3 consists of 14 residues. Germline CDR1 is SGHRS and CDR2 is YFSETQ. Losses at the gene ends were 8 bases for V and 0 bases for J; bases not matched to a gene: 5. The CDR3 bases are TGCGCCAGGATGGGGACTAGCGTCTCCTACGAGCAGTACTTC. Residues: CARMGTSVSYEQYF.

The chain joins TRBV4-1 to TRBJ2-5; D call uncertain. Trimming left V 0 bases short and J 2 bases short, with 10 bases between. This CDR3 comprises 15 residues. CDR1 and CDR2 from the germline V gene are MGHRA and YSYEKL. CDR3 sequence: CASSQDLWPQETQYF. The CDR3 DNA sequence: TGCGCCAGCAGCCAAGATCTTTGGCCGCAAGAGACCCAGTACTTC.

CDR3 region: CASSPGGSRNEQFF. The DNA for the CDR3 is TGTGCCAGCAGCCCTGGAGGGTCACGCAATGAGCAGTTCTTC. The chain recombines TRBV13 with TRBJ2-1, with D possibly TRBD2 on 6 matching bases. The CDR3 length is 14 residues. V lost 5 bases, J lost 6 bases, and 14 bases lay in between. The germline gives CDR1 PRHDT, CDR2 FYEKMQ (reference sequence).

This clone came up once. The rearrangement links TRBV11-2 to TRBJ2-1; 13 bases map to TRBD2. Trimming removed 3 bases from V and 7 bases from J; junction bases left unmatched: 3. The CDR3 sequence is 15 residues long. The germline gives CDR1 SGHAT, CDR2 FQNNGV. The DNA of the CDR3 is TGTGCCAGCAGCTTCGGGACTAGCGGGATGAATGAGCAGTTCTTC. Its protein is CASSFGTSGMNEQFF.

The chain employs TRBV18 and TRBJ2-7; 12 bases fit TRBD2. Germline assignment: CDR1 KGHSH and CDR2 LQKENI. CDR3 size: 15 residues. J was trimmed by 4 bases and V by 4 bases; bases with no gene match: 5. The DNA of the CDR3 is TGTGCCAGCTCACGACCGGGACTAGCGGGTTACGAGCAGTACTTC. Translated, it gives CASSRPGLAGYEQYF.